This is a list of T cell receptor beta chains from one sample in a study of cytomegalovirus exposure and HLA in healthy donors. Only in-frame clones appear in the TCRdb table, and some are missing; sequencing was by immunoSEQ multiplex PCR. Here the sample spans 200,000 to 250,000 clones, roughly four fifths being singletons. Sample: PBMCs. These receptors all stem from a woman aged 40-49 years in good health and CMV-seronegative. Both conserved end residues are part of each CDR3. A D gene is named only where the DNA matches it firmly. A clone size is listed for some rows: how often the clone was seen (once, few, many), or a class if it is expanded.

D	V	size	length	J	DNA	CDR3
NA	TRBV6-1	NA	13	TRBJ2-5	TGTGCCAGCAGTTCCGAGGGACATCGGACCCAGTACTTC	CASSSEGHRTQYF
NA	TRBV4-1	NA	13	TRBJ1-2	TGCGCCAGCAGCTTGCGGGGTCTATATGGCTACACCTTC	CASSLRGLYGYTF
NA	TRBV6-5	few	13	TRBJ1-1	TGTGCCAGCAGGGGGGACAAGAACACTGAAGCTTTCTTT	CASRGDKNTEAFF
NA	TRBV29-1	once	12	TRBJ2-5	TGCAGCGTTGGGTCAGGGGCAGAGACCCAGTACTTC	CSVGSGAETQYF
NA	TRBV15	NA	17	TRBJ1-5	TGTGCCACCAGCAGAGATCTCGGCGGCAATAGCAATCAGCCCCAGCATTTT	CATSRDLGGNSNQPQHF
NA	TRBV4-1	NA	18	TRBJ1-1	TGCGCCAGCAGCCAAGACCCGTTTCCGACACCAGGTGAGCTTGAAGCTTTCTTT	CASSQDPFPTPGELEAFF
NA	TRBV29-1	few	13	TRBJ1-4	TGCAGCGTTGGCGGGGGATATAATGAAAAACTGTTTTTT	CSVGGGYNEKLFF
TRBD1	TRBV18	NA	15	TRBJ1-1	TGTGCCAGCTCATCGGGACAGGGGGCCAACACTGAAGCTTTCTTT	CASSSGQGANTEAFF
NA	TRBV30	few	13	TRBJ2-3	TGTGCCTGGAGTAAGAAACAAGCAGATACGCAGTATTTT	CAWSKKQADTQYF
TRBD2	TRBV10-3	NA	15	TRBJ2-1	TGTGCCATCAGTGAGGGGACTAGCCCCACCGGCGGGCAGTTCTTC	CAISEGTSPTGGQFF
TRBD2	TRBV7-3	NA	12	TRBJ2-3	TGTGCCAGCAGCTCTAGCGGGAATACGCAGTATTTT	CASSSSGNTQYF
NA	TRBV5-8	NA	16	TRBJ2-3	TGTGCCAGCAGCTTGACAGGTCAACTCGCCACAGATACGCAGTATTTT	CASSLTGQLATDTQYF
NA	TRBV4-1	NA	16	TRBJ1-1	TGCGCCAGCAGCCAAGGACAGGAGATCATGAACACTGAAGCTTTCTTT	CASSQGQEIMNTEAFF
TRBD1	TRBV5-1	NA	14	TRBJ1-3	TGCGCCAGCAGCGCCCGGGACAGGGTAGGCACCATATATTTT	CASSARDRVGTIYF
TRBD1	TRBV18	NA	16	TRBJ2-1	TGTGCCAGCTCACCGTTCGGACAGGGGACCTACAATGAGCAGTTCTTC	CASSPFGQGTYNEQFF
NA	TRBV21-1	NA	16	TRBJ2-7	TGTGCCAGCAGCATGGGAACAGGGGGGATTTCCTACGAGCAGTACTTC	CASSMGTGGISYEQYF
NA	TRBV27	NA	12	TRBJ2-1	TGTGCCAGCAGTTTTGGTTCGGTTGAGCAGTTCTTC	CASSFGSVEQFF
NA	TRBV27	NA	16	TRBJ1-5	TGTGCCAGCAGTTTCGGCCAGGGCTATAGCAATCAGCCCCAGCATTTT	CASSFGQGYSNQPQHF
NA	TRBV6-1	NA	15	TRBJ1-3	TGTGCCAGCAGTACCGGACAGACCTCTGGAAACACCATATATTTT	CASSTGQTSGNTIYF
TRBD1	TRBV2	NA	15	TRBJ1-2	TGTGCCAGCAGGCTGGGACAGGGGAAGGTCTATGGCTACACCTTC	CASRLGQGKVYGYTF
NA	TRBV7-9	few	11	TRBJ2-7	TGTGCCAGCAGCCCCGCCTACGAGCAGTACTTC	CASSPAYEQYF
TRBD2	TRBV7-7	NA	16	TRBJ2-5	TGTGCCAGCAGCTCGAACGGGATAGCGGGAGGGGAGACCCAGTACTTC	CASSSNGIAGGETQYF
NA	TRBV6-1	NA	15	TRBJ1-5	TGTGCCAGCAGTGATTTAGTGGACTCATATCAGCCCCAGCATTTT	CASSDLVDSYQPQHF
TRBD2	TRBV6-1	NA	15	TRBJ2-7	TGTGCCAGCCACTCTTTTAGGACTAGCTGGGTCGAGCAGTACTTC	CASHSFRTSWVEQYF
TRBD1	TRBV2	NA	15	TRBJ2-3	TGTGCCAGCAGTAGACAGGGGATCAGCACAGATACGCAGTATTTT	CASSRQGISTDTQYF
NA	TRBV5-6	NA	15	TRBJ2-7	TGTGCCAGCAGCTTTCTGGGGGGAAAGTCCTACGAGCAGTACTTC	CASSFLGGKSYEQYF
TRBD2	TRBV9	NA	15	TRBJ2-7	TGTGCCAGCAGCGTTTCACCGACTAGCCTCTACGAGCAGTACTTC	CASSVSPTSLYEQYF
NA	TRBV9	NA	16	TRBJ2-2	TGTGCCAGCAGCTCCCAGGATCTAGCGAGGACCGGGGAGCTGTTTTTT	CASSSQDLARTGELFF
TRBD2	TRBV9	NA	16	TRBJ2-1	TGTGCCAGCAGCATAACTAGCGGGAGGGCCCTCGATGAGCAGTTCTTC	CASSITSGRALDEQFF